This T cell receptor (beta chain) was retrieved from a study of blood T cells in healthy people across ages. PCR was performed a second time for about 6 to 12 cycles using a sample-barcoded 5' primer and a J-beta primer mix. Via MiXCR, TCRdb re-called the 5' RACE reads, giving one row per CDR3 protein. The sample holds 1.5 million to 2 million distinct CDR3 sequences, roughly 27% seen once. General observations from the study: Whereas aged donors had fewer naive CD4+ cells, long-lived donors had more of them and higher diversity.

This clonotype was found a few times. Its antigen is unidentified. This CDR3 is built from 13 residues. Trimming removed 2 bases from V and 8 bases from J, with 12 bases in between. Germline V gene lookup returns CDR1 MNHNY and CDR2 SVGAGI (reference sequence). There were healthy Caucasian individuals from Russia, aged roughly 6 to 95, serving as donors. The rearrangement uses TRBV6-6 and TRBJ1-2, with D unresolved. The origin of this receptor is a woman between 25 and 40 years old in good health. Sample: blood. The CDR3 spells CASSYERERGYTF. CDR3 coding DNA: TGTGCCAGCAGTTACGAACGGGAAAGGGGCTACACCTTC.